This T cell receptor beta chain appears in the sequencing data of a study of regulatory T cells. The CDR3 has 14 amino acids. In germline, CDR1 is MDHEN, CDR2 SYDVKM. V lost 4 bases and J lost 8, with 15 bases in between. The PCR used 52 TRBV and 13 TRBJ primers. Libraries were prepared by immunoSEQ multiplex PCR; TCRdb keeps only in-frame clonotypes and omits some of them. The sample has around 29,000 clones, 85% to 95% seen once. Overall study findings and caveats: In CD3G-deficient patients, conventional CD4+ T cells were enriched for hydrophobic CDR3 residues at positions 6 and 7.

This clone has only one observation. Its antigen is unknown. Regulatory (CD25-high CD127-low) and conventional (CD25-low CD127-high) CD4+ T cells were sorted separately. This sequence was found in a person between 18 and 35 years old with CD3G deficiency. Sequencing input: conventional CD4+ T cells sorted from blood. V gene TRBV28 combines with J gene TRBJ2-1, with a possible D match to TRBD1 (5 bases). The CDR3 here is CASSSPRQGDEQFF. DNA of the CDR3: TGTGCCAGCAGTTCCCCTAGGCAGGGCGATGAGCAGTTCTTC.